The 21 T cell receptor beta chains below all came from one sample that was sequenced in a study of OX40 agonist ivuxolimab in advanced cancers. The table came from immunoSEQ multiplex PCR; TCRdb's copy has only in-frame clones and leaves some out. This table holds some 64,000 clones, 91% found once. The sequencing used CD4+ or CD8+ T cells sorted from blood, collected in a trial of the OX40 agonist ivuxolimab. These receptors all stem from an adult with an advanced solid tumor such as melanoma, head and neck, liver or kidney cancer.

In DNA form, the CDR3 reads TGTGCCAGCAGCCAAGATCAAGGGTTCTCCCTCTATGGCTACACCTTC. It yields the protein CASSQDQGFSLYGYTF. The V gene is TRBV4-2, the J gene TRBJ1-2; D gene unclear. The CDR3 extends over 16 amino acids. Germline V gene sequence: CDR1 LGHNA, CDR2 YNFKEQ. V gave up 0 bases and J gave up 4 bases, with 15 bases separating them.

This chain uses TRBV6-5 with TRBJ1-2; 9 bases align to TRBD1. This CDR3 is built from 14 residues. The trim removed 7 bases at V and 6 bases at J, leaving 9 bases unmatched. Looked up from germline, CDR1 is MNHEY and CDR2 is SVGAGI. CDR3 loop: CASTHTGGADGYTF. In nucleotides, the CDR3 is TGTGCCAGCACCCACACAGGGGGCGCCGATGGCTACACCTTC.

V and J are TRBV6-1 and TRBJ1-5, with D possibly TRBD1 on 5 matching bases. The CDR3 extends over 15 amino acids. Between the trimmed V and J ends, which lost 0 bases and 9 bases, there was a span of 15 bases. Per the germline V gene, CDR1 is MNHNS and CDR2 is SASEGT. This CDR3 reads CASSEAPQARGPQHF. DNA of the CDR3: TGTGCCAGCAGTGAAGCGCCACAGGCTCGGGGGCCCCAGCATTTT.

This sequence joins TRBV7-6 and TRBJ2-1; 7 bases are shared with TRBD1. V lost 3 bases and J lost 6; bases outside the gene matches: 8. The CDR3 contains 15 residues. CDR1 SGHVS and CDR2 FNYEAQ come from the germline V gene. CDR3 in amino acids: CASSFSDRAINEQFF. In DNA form, the CDR3 reads TGTGCCAGCAGCTTTTCTGACAGGGCAATCAATGAGCAGTTCTTC.

The rearrangement joins TRBV28 to TRBJ1-2; 8 bases are shared with TRBD1. V lost 4 bases and J lost 5; bases outside the gene matches: 15. This CDR3 comprises 17 residues. Germline V CDR1 and CDR2: MDHEN, SYDVKM. DNA for the CDR3: TGTGCCAGCAGTTCTCAGGGGGCGCTTGTGGATAAATATGGCTACACCTTC. Translating it yields CASSSQGALVDKYGYTF.

With respect to this clone: In the same sample, other DNA sequences code for this CDR3. The V gene is TRBV11-2, the J gene TRBJ2-7; D is unresolved. Germline V gene data show CDR1 as SGHAT and CDR2 as FQNNGV. Trimming pared 3 bases from V and 4 bases from J, leaving 7 bases between. The CDR3 has 12 residues. CDR3 residues: CASSFSGYEQYF. In DNA form, the CDR3 reads TGTGCCAGCAGCTTCTCAGGATACGAGCAGTACTTC.

The chain couples TRBV5-1 to TRBJ1-4; TRBD1 agrees at 7 bases. Germline CDR1 and CDR2: SGHRS and YFSETQ. CDR3 length: 14 amino acids. The trim removed 2 bases at V and 2 bases at J, leaving 0 bases unmatched. The CDR3 region is CASSFRGTNEKLFF. As DNA, the CDR3 is TGCGCCAGCAGCTTCAGGGGGACTAATGAAAAACTGTTTTTT.

The chain couples TRBV5-3 to TRBJ2-2; D is possibly TRBD2 (5 bases). TRBV5-3 is an ORF, and what it does is uncertain. The CDR3 sequence is 15 residues long. Deletions cut 4 bases from V and 1 base from J, with 11 bases between. The CDR3: CARSLNGENTGELFF. The CDR3 DNA follows: TGTGCCAGAAGCCTCAACGGGGAGAACACCGGGGAGCTGTTTTTT.

The chain combines TRBV11-2 with TRBJ2-2; D not resolved. V lost 5 bases and J 3 bases, leaving 7 bases between the germline ends. The length of the CDR3 is 13 residues. Germline assignment: CDR1 SGHAT and CDR2 FQNNGV. CDR3 in amino acids: CASSPLDTGELFF. CDR3 DNA: TGTGCCAGCAGCCCCCTGGACACCGGGGAGCTGTTTTTT. Using reference TRBV11-2 and TRBJ2-2 for the parts outside the CDR3, the full variable domain is EAGVAQSPRYKIIEKRQSVAFWCNPISGHATLYWYQQILGQGPKLLIQFQNNGVVDDSQLPKDRFSAERLKGVDSTLKIQPAKLEDSAVYLCASSPLDTGELFFGEGSRLTVL.

V usage is TRBV5-4 and J usage is TRBJ1-1; the D gene is possibly TRBD1 (5 bases). CDR1 is SGHNT and CDR2 is YYREEE in the germline V gene (reference sequence). The V end lost 1 base, the J end lost 7 bases, and 14 bases lay between the germline ends. The CDR3 has 14 amino acids. CDR3 nucleotides: TGTGCCAGCAGCTTGTTTCAGGGTGGCCTTGAAGCTTTCTTT. The encoded protein is CASSLFQGGLEAFF. Supplemented by reference TRBV5-4 and TRBJ1-1, the full variable domain reads ETGVTQSPTHLIKTRGQQVTLRCSSQSGHNTVSWYQQALGQGPQFIFQYYREEENGRGNFPPRFSGLQFPNYSSELNVNALELDDSALYLCASSLFQGGLEAFFGQGTRLTVV.

The chain couples TRBV19 to TRBJ2-3, with D hard to call. CDR3 length: 13 residues. In germline, CDR1 is LNHDA, CDR2 SQIVND (reference sequence). Trimming removed 4 bases from V and 4 bases from J, with 9 bases in between. The CDR3: CASSRGVADTQYF. Written as DNA, the CDR3 is TGTGCCAGTAGTAGGGGTGTAGCAGATACGCAGTATTTT.

This clone came up once. The CDR3 reads CASRTGSPTEAFF. The CDR3 DNA is TGCGCCAGCAGAACAGGATCCCCCACTGAAGCTTTCTTT. V is TRBV5-1 and J is TRBJ1-1; TRBD1 might be the D (5 bases). V lost 5 bases, J lost 4 bases, and 12 bases lay in between. There are 13 residues in the CDR3. The V gene's germline CDR1 is SGHRS and CDR2 YFSETQ.

This clone has just one count. The genes are TRBV5-4 and TRBJ2-7, with 15 bases matching TRBD2. J was trimmed by 5 bases and V by 0 bases; bases with no gene match: 0. The germline V gene has CDR1 SGHNT and CDR2 YYREEE (reference sequence). The CDR3 length is 15 residues. CDR3 bases: TGTGCCAGCAGCTTGGGGACTAGCGGGGGGGACGAGCAGTACTTC. Protein sequence: CASSLGTSGGDEQYF.

This CDR3 reads CASSQGQGGPYNEQFF. In DNA, the CDR3 is TGTGCCAGCAGTCAGGGTCAGGGGGGGCCCTACAATGAGCAGTTCTTC. The chain is built from TRBV7-8 and TRBJ2-1; D assignment may be TRBD1 or TRBD2 (7 bases each). Germline V CDR1 and CDR2: SGHVS, FQNEAQ. V was trimmed by 6 bases and J by 2 bases, leaving 17 bases between them. The CDR3 contains 16 residues. The full variable domain, rest sourced from reference TRBV7-8 and TRBJ2-1, is GAGVSQSPRYKVAKRGQDVALRCDPISGHVSLFWYQQALGQGPEFLTYFQNEAQLDKSGLPSDRFFAERPEGSVSTLKIQRTQQEDSAVYLCASSQGQGGPYNEQFFGPGTRLTVL.

V and J are TRBV5-6 and TRBJ1-5, with D hard to call. The CDR3 consists of 17 residues. Trimming stripped 4 bases from V and 1 base from J, with 18 bases between. Germline lookup yields CDR1 SGHDT and CDR2 YYEEEE. The CDR3 DNA is TGTGCCAGCAGCCCGCACTATGAGGATGGCAGCAATCAGCCCCAGCATTTT. Translation gives CASSPHYEDGSNQPQHF.

The chain recombines TRBV23-1 with TRBJ2-2; D not resolved. TRBV23-1 is flagged as an ORF with uncertain function. Trimming removed 6 bases at V and 0 bases at J, with 23 bases between. This CDR3 spans 19 amino acids. The CDR3 DNA reads as TGCGCCAGCAGAAGACCGGACGCGTCGAACCAGACGAACACCGGGGAGCTGTTTTTT. It encodes CASRRPDASNQTNTGELFF.

The chain uses TRBV5-5 and TRBJ2-7; D is perhaps TRBD2 (6 bases). CDR1 is SGHKS, CDR2 YYEKEE, per germline (reference sequence). V shed 2 bases and J shed 7 bases, with 13 bases lying between them. The CDR3 sequence is 13 residues long. This CDR3 reads CASSFGGGWEQYF. Written as DNA, the CDR3 is TGTGCCAGCAGCTTTGGAGGAGGGTGGGAGCAGTACTTC.

The chain couples TRBV27 to TRBJ1-1; possibly TRBD1 for D (5 bases). Trimming removed 5 bases at V and 3 bases at J, with 16 bases between. The CDR3 is 15 amino acids. CDR1 is MNHEY and CDR2 is SMNVEV in the germline V gene (reference sequence). The CDR3 DNA follows: TGTGCCAGCAGTCCTTACGGGGCGGGCGACACTGAAGCTTTCTTT. Translated, it gives CASSPYGAGDTEAFF.

J is TRBJ2-7 and V is TRBV7-3; the D is unclear. Germline V lookup: CDR1 SGHTA, CDR2 FQGTGA. V was shortened by 6 bases and J by 4 bases, with 10 bases between the two germline ends. CDR3 length: 12 amino acids. CDR3 residues: CASSSDGYEQYF. The DNA for the CDR3 is TGTGCCAGCAGTTCGGACGGGTACGAGCAGTACTTC.

This clone was seen a single time. The chain employs TRBV7-2 and TRBJ1-2; a weak D match, TRBD1 (6 bases). This CDR3 comprises 12 residues. The V and J ends lost 2 bases and 6 bases respectively, with 7 bases between them. Germline CDR1 SGHTA, CDR2 FQGNSA. CDR3 DNA sequence: TGTGCCAGCAGCTTACAGGGGCATGGCTACACCTTC. The encoded protein is CASSLQGHGYTF.

The V gene is TRBV7-7, the J gene TRBJ2-2; D gene unclear. V shed 5 bases and J shed 0 bases, with 1 base lying between them. Germline V gene data show CDR1 as SSHAT and CDR2 as FNYEAQ (reference sequence). This CDR3 has 12 residues. The CDR3 reads CASSPNTGELFF. The CDR3 region has the DNA TGTGCCAGCAGCCCGAACACCGGGGAGCTGTTTTTT.